Listed below are T cell receptor beta chains from one sample, sequenced in a study of T cells after yellow fever vaccination. MiXCR, run by TCRdb on the 5' RACE reads, gives a single entry per CDR3 protein. The sample lists 310,000 or so distinct CDR3 sequences, 6.8% occurring once. This sample comprised PBMCs, obtained about 41 days after the first yellow fever vaccination. All receptors derive from a man between 18 and 35 years old who received the YFV17D yellow fever vaccine. The CDR3 runs from the conserved cysteine through the conserved F or W. The order of the fields is V gene, clone size, J gene, D gene, CDR3 DNA, CDR3 protein. The D gene is left open where the match is weak. The size field is filled for only some rows; it gives once, few, many or a size class.

v_call: TRBV2
clone_size: few
j_call: TRBJ2-7
d_call: .
cdr3_nt: TGTGCCAGCAGTGTTACGGGAGCCTACGAGCAGTACTTC
cdr3_aa: CASSVTGAYEQYF

v_call: TRBV5-1
clone_size: few
j_call: TRBJ1-1
d_call: .
cdr3_nt: TGCGCCAGCAGCTTGGAAGGGTCGGGTGGGGCTTTCTTT
cdr3_aa: CASSLEGSGGAFF

v_call: TRBV7-2
clone_size: .
j_call: TRBJ2-2
d_call: .
cdr3_nt: TGTGCCAGCAGCCAGTCCGTTAGGGACACAAACACCGGGGAGCTGTTTTTT
cdr3_aa: CASSQSVRDTNTGELFF

v_call: TRBV20-1
clone_size: .
j_call: TRBJ1-2
d_call: .
cdr3_nt: TGCAGTGCTAGATGGATCTATGGCTACACCTTC
cdr3_aa: CSARWIYGYTF

v_call: TRBV7-2
clone_size: .
j_call: TRBJ2-3
d_call: TRBD2
cdr3_nt: TGTGCCAGCAGCCTGCAGCGGGGGGGCGGCACAGATACGCAGTATTTT
cdr3_aa: CASSLQRGGGTDTQYF

v_call: TRBV7-2
clone_size: few
j_call: TRBJ1-6
d_call: .
cdr3_nt: TGTGCCAGCAGATCACGTCCGGGTTCGGGTAGCGATTCACCCCTCCACTTT
cdr3_aa: CASRSRPGSGSDSPLHF

v_call: TRBV7-2
clone_size: many
j_call: TRBJ2-6
d_call: .
cdr3_nt: TGTGCCAGCAGCCCCCAGCTCTCTGGGGCCAACGTCCTGACTTTC
cdr3_aa: CASSPQLSGANVLTF

v_call: TRBV5-6
clone_size: .
j_call: TRBJ1-6
d_call: .
cdr3_nt: TGTGCCAGCAGCTCGTTGTCGAGACACGGAAATTCACCCCTCCACTTT
cdr3_aa: CASSSLSRHGNSPLHF

v_call: TRBV6-2/TRBV6-3
clone_size: few
j_call: TRBJ1-5
d_call: .
cdr3_nt: TGTGCCAGCAGTCCCCGTCGGGCCTCCAATCAGCCCCAGCATTTT
cdr3_aa: CASSPRRASNQPQHF

v_call: TRBV7-8
clone_size: few
j_call: TRBJ2-5
d_call: .
cdr3_nt: TGTGCCAGCAGACGTGCCGACTTACAAGAGACCCAGTACTTC
cdr3_aa: CASRRADLQETQYF

v_call: TRBV6-5
clone_size: .
j_call: TRBJ1-5
d_call: .
cdr3_nt: TGTGCCAGCAGTTCCCGGGGCGGTTCGGTCAGGGGCAGGGCCCAGCATTTT
cdr3_aa: CASSSRGGSVRGRAQHF

v_call: TRBV12-3/TRBV12-4
clone_size: many
j_call: TRBJ1-5
d_call: .
cdr3_nt: TGTGCCAGCAGTTTAGTATTTAGCAATCAGCCCCAGCATTTT
cdr3_aa: CASSLVFSNQPQHF

v_call: TRBV13
clone_size: many
j_call: TRBJ1-1
d_call: .
cdr3_nt: TGTGCCAGCAGCTTGGGGGATGCTTTCTTT
cdr3_aa: CASSLGDAFF

v_call: TRBV30
clone_size: few
j_call: TRBJ1-5
d_call: TRBD1
cdr3_nt: TGTGCCTGGAGTTCACAGGGGGCGCGGGGTCCCCAGCATTTT
cdr3_aa: CAWSSQGARGPQHF

v_call: TRBV6-1
clone_size: .
j_call: TRBJ2-3
d_call: TRBD1
cdr3_nt: TGTGCCAGCAGCCCCATCCCCCGGGACAGGGTCGCAGATACGCAGTATTTT
cdr3_aa: CASSPIPRDRVADTQYF

v_call: TRBV9
clone_size: many
j_call: TRBJ2-3
d_call: .
cdr3_nt: TGTGCCAGCAGCGTAATGGCGGGGCCCGGAGATACGCAGTATTTT
cdr3_aa: CASSVMAGPGDTQYF

v_call: TRBV4-2
clone_size: .
j_call: TRBJ2-1
d_call: .
cdr3_nt: TGTGCCAGCAGCCACAATAGGGATGAGCAGTTCTTC
cdr3_aa: CASSHNRDEQFF

v_call: TRBV9
clone_size: many
j_call: TRBJ2-7
d_call: .
cdr3_nt: TGTGCCAGCAGCGTAGGACGGGACTGGTCCTACGAGCAGTACTTC
cdr3_aa: CASSVGRDWSYEQYF

v_call: TRBV7-2
clone_size: few
j_call: TRBJ1-1
d_call: .
cdr3_nt: TGTGCCAGCAGCTTAGTTGCCCTCCCGATAGGGACTGAAGCTTTCTTT
cdr3_aa: CASSLVALPIGTEAFF

v_call: TRBV6-5
clone_size: few
j_call: TRBJ1-1
d_call: .
cdr3_nt: TGTGCCAGCAGTTTACAGGGCCCGGGCACTGAAGCTTTCTTT
cdr3_aa: CASSLQGPGTEAFF

v_call: TRBV28
clone_size: .
j_call: TRBJ1-1
d_call: .
cdr3_nt: TGTGCCAGCACCTTTCCCGCTCTGGGGACTGAAGCTTTCTTT
cdr3_aa: CASTFPALGTEAFF

v_call: TRBV11-1
clone_size: many
j_call: TRBJ2-1
d_call: TRBD2
cdr3_nt: TGTGCCAGCAGCTCCCACCCTATTACTAGCGGGGTTTACAATGAGCAGTTCTTC
cdr3_aa: CASSSHPITSGVYNEQFF

v_call: TRBV13
clone_size: .
j_call: TRBJ2-3
d_call: .
cdr3_nt: TGTGCCAGCAGCCCTTACTTGCTTGGGTCCTCTAGCACAGATACGCAGTATTTT
cdr3_aa: CASSPYLLGSSSTDTQYF

v_call: TRBV29-1
clone_size: few
j_call: TRBJ1-3
d_call: TRBD1
cdr3_nt: TGCAGCGTTTCAGGACAGGTGGTAAACACCATATATTTT
cdr3_aa: CSVSGQVVNTIYF

v_call: TRBV5-1
clone_size: few
j_call: TRBJ2-5
d_call: .
cdr3_nt: TGCGCCAGCAGCGTCGCGACGGTCCAGGAGACCCAGTACTTC
cdr3_aa: CASSVATVQETQYF

v_call: TRBV7-9
clone_size: few
j_call: TRBJ2-1
d_call: .
cdr3_nt: TGTGCCAGCAGCTTAGTCGAACAGACATACAATGAGCAGTTCTTC
cdr3_aa: CASSLVEQTYNEQFF

v_call: TRBV5-5
clone_size: once
j_call: TRBJ2-1
d_call: .
cdr3_nt: TGTGCCAGCAGCTTGATCGGTCTTAGCGAGCAGTTCTTC
cdr3_aa: CASSLIGLSEQFF

v_call: TRBV5-4
clone_size: few
j_call: TRBJ2-1
d_call: .
cdr3_nt: TGTGCCAGCAGCTTATCCGAAAGGGGCAATGAGCAGTTCTTC
cdr3_aa: CASSLSERGNEQFF

v_call: TRBV4-2
clone_size: many
j_call: TRBJ2-5
d_call: TRBD2
cdr3_nt: TGTGCCAGCAGCCAAGCCTCCGGGCCTAGCGGGGGCCCCCGGGAGACCCAGTACTTC
cdr3_aa: CASSQASGPSGGPRETQYF

v_call: TRBV27
clone_size: many
j_call: TRBJ1-2
d_call: .
cdr3_nt: TGTGCCAGCAGTTTATCTGTTAACTATGGCTACACCTTC
cdr3_aa: CASSLSVNYGYTF

v_call: TRBV20-1
clone_size: few
j_call: TRBJ1-4
d_call: .
cdr3_nt: TGCAGTGCTAGAGATCCGCGGAGGGGGTTAGGAAAACTGTTTTTT
cdr3_aa: CSARDPRRGLGKLFF

v_call: TRBV4-3
clone_size: few
j_call: TRBJ2-2
d_call: TRBD1
cdr3_nt: TGCGCCAGCAGCCAGACAGGGAGGGAGCTGTTTTTT
cdr3_aa: CASSQTGRELFF

v_call: TRBV6-2/TRBV6-3
clone_size: many
j_call: TRBJ2-5
d_call: .
cdr3_nt: TGTGCCAGCAGACAAAAAACGGCCGGGACGCCTCAAGAGACCCAGTACTTC
cdr3_aa: CASRQKTAGTPQETQYF

v_call: TRBV18
clone_size: .
j_call: TRBJ2-1
d_call: .
cdr3_nt: TGTGCCAGCTCACCCTTTGGGGGTCTTCGGGGTGAGCAGTTCTTC
cdr3_aa: CASSPFGGLRGEQFF

v_call: TRBV11-2
clone_size: .
j_call: TRBJ2-6
d_call: .
cdr3_nt: TGTGCCAGCAGCTTAGGGGCGGCAGGAGCCTCTGGGGCCAACGTCCTGACTTTC
cdr3_aa: CASSLGAAGASGANVLTF

v_call: TRBV28
clone_size: .
j_call: TRBJ2-3
d_call: .
cdr3_nt: TGTGCCAGCAGTTTTAGCCAATATACGCAGTATTTT
cdr3_aa: CASSFSQYTQYF

v_call: TRBV6-2/TRBV6-3
clone_size: few
j_call: TRBJ1-5
d_call: .
cdr3_nt: TGTGCCAGCAACGGCAGAGGGAATCAGCCCCAGCATTTT
cdr3_aa: CASNGRGNQPQHF

v_call: TRBV7-9
clone_size: many
j_call: TRBJ2-3
d_call: TRBD2
cdr3_nt: TGTGCCAGCAGCTTAAAAGATAGCGGGGGGGATACGCAGTATTTT
cdr3_aa: CASSLKDSGGDTQYF

v_call: TRBV4-2
clone_size: .
j_call: TRBJ2-3
d_call: TRBD2
cdr3_nt: TGTGCCAGCAGCCAATGGGGGGACCCCCTAGCGGATAGCACAGATACGCCGTATTTT
cdr3_aa: CASSQWGDPLADSTDTPYF

v_call: TRBV20-1
clone_size: .
j_call: TRBJ2-5
d_call: .
cdr3_nt: TGCTGTGCTAGAGACCGGGGGGCGGCGTACCAAGAGACCCAGTACTTC
cdr3_aa: CCARDRGAAYQETQYF

v_call: TRBV7-7
clone_size: few
j_call: TRBJ2-1
d_call: TRBD2
cdr3_nt: TGTGCTAGCAGCGACCTTGCGGCGGGGGGGAGCAATGAGCAGTTCTTC
cdr3_aa: CASSDLAAGGSNEQFF

v_call: TRBV5-1
clone_size: .
j_call: TRBJ2-3
d_call: TRBD2
cdr3_nt: TGCGCCAGCAGCTTGGAAGCGGGGGAAGATACGCAGTATTTT
cdr3_aa: CASSLEAGEDTQYF